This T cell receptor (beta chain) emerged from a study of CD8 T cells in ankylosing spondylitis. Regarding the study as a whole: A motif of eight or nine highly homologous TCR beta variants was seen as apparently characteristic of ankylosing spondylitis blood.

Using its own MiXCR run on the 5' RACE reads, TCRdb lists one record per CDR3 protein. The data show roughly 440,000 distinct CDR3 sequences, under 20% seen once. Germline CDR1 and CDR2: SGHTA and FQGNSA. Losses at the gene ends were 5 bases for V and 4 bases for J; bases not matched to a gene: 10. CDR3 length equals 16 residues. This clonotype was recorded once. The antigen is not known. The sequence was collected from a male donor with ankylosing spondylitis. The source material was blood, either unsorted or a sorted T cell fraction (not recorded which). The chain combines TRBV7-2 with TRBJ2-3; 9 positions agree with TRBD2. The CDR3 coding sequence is TGTGCCAGCAGCAGCAATCAGCGGGAGGTGGCAGATACGCAGTATTTT. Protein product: CASSSNQREVADTQYF.